Described below is a single TCR beta chain sequence and its context. Its antigen remains unknown. These data originate in a study of T cells in tumors after PD-1 blockade. Study overall: No patient had prior checkpoint blockade, systemic immunosuppression, or radiotherapy within 4 weeks. Either cemiplimab 350 mg every 2 weeks or pembrolizumab 200 mg every 3 weeks was given.

Trimming stripped 3 bases from V and 2 bases from J, with 7 bases between. The CDR3 loop spans 13 amino acids. Germline CDR1 reads SGHVS; CDR2 reads FNYEAQ. Whole-study findings and limits: Blood contained about 40% of the tumor's TCR clonotypes.

Sequenced by immunoSEQ multiplex PCR; TCRdb stores in-frame clones only, minus some. The data show tens of thousands of clones, approximately 81% seen once. Template: tumor biopsy or peripheral blood genomic DNA, roughly 600-6,004 ng per sample. This TCR derives from a human donor with basal cell carcinoma. The V gene is TRBV7-6, the J gene TRBJ2-5; D may be TRBD1 (6 bases). Sample: PBMCs, taken before anti-PD-1 treatment. In DNA, the CDR3 is TGTGCCAGCAGCTTTACAGGGCAAGAGACCCAGTACTTC. The encoded protein is CASSFTGQETQYF.